The subject of this entry is one TCR beta chain. Original data processing: From reference gene primer amplification, estimates of nucleated cell counts were derived. Sequencing was performed with immunoSEQ multiplex PCR; in TCRdb, only in-frame clones are kept and a portion is missing. Clone size and the V and J calls come from that table; the DNA yielded D and trimming. The repertoire includes some 230,000 clones, approximately 84% of them detected once, and 2.9% sits in the top ten. These data are taken from a study of blood T cell repertoires in COVID-19. For the study at large: Material from acute and convalescent COVID-19 was sourced from the United States, Italy and Spain. Sample material is recorded as cDNA or gDNA derived from T cells, B-cell-depleted T cells, or PBMCs.

The origin of this receptor is a middle-aged man who had recovered from COVID-19. The sequencing input was peripheral blood.

This chain's CDR3 is CASSWALNTEAFF. The CDR3 region has the DNA TGTGCCAGCAGTTGGGCCCTGAACACTGAAGCTTTCTTT. This rearrangement joins TRBV27 to TRBJ1-1; no firm D call. The CDR3 loop spans 13 amino acids. Germline lookup yields CDR1 MNHEY and CDR2 SMNVEV (reference sequence). Trimming took off 4 bases at V and 0 bases at J, with 6 bases between the two ends.